The 12 T cell receptor beta chains below were found in one sample sequenced in a study of monozygotic twins with inflammatory bowel disease. One entry per CDR3 protein, without DNA, is what TCRdb gives after re-calling the 5' RACE reads. Its listing shows 300,000 to 350,000 distinct CDR3 sequences. Sequencing was carried out using blood. These receptors were taken from a human donor with ulcerative colitis or Crohn's disease, or a healthy co-twin of an affected twin (not recorded which).

This rearrangement joins TRBV5-1 to TRBJ2-1; without DNA, the TCRdb call of TRBD1 cannot be checked. The CDR3 is made up of 15 amino acids. Germline CDR1 and CDR2: SGHRS and YFSETQ. The CDR3 sequence: CASSLAGARSNEQFF.

The rearrangement joins TRBV20-1 to TRBJ2-1; without DNA, the TCRdb call of TRBD2 cannot be checked. Germline V gene lookup returns CDR1 DFQATT and CDR2 SNEGSKA (reference sequence). The length of the CDR3 is 16 residues. CDR3 protein: CSARVRLGGTYNEQFF.

V and J are TRBV10-3 and TRBJ2-5. The CDR3 loop spans 13 amino acids. CDR1 is ENHRY and CDR2 is SYGVKD in the germline V gene. CDR3 amino acids: CAISGEVRETQYF.

The rearrangement uses TRBV3-1 and TRBJ1-3. Germline values: CDR1 LGHDT, CDR2 YNNKEL (reference sequence). CDR3 length: 14 amino acids. The CDR3: CASSVSGVGNTIYF.

The chain combines TRBV6-6 with TRBJ1-1. This CDR3 comprises 11 residues. Looked up from germline, CDR1 is MNHNY and CDR2 is SVGAGI (reference sequence). CDR3 region: CASSKEAEAFF.

The chain has TRBV19 and TRBJ1-5. Germline values: CDR1 LNHDA, CDR2 SQIVND (reference sequence). This CDR3 has 13 residues. CDR3 loop: CAISREVNQPQHF. The entire variable domain, with the rest obtained from reference TRBV19 and TRBJ1-5, is as follows: DGGITQSPKYLFRKEGQNVTLSCEQNLNHDAMYWYRQDPGQGLRLIYYSQIVNDFQKGDIAEGYSVSREKKESFPLTVTSAQKNPTAFYLCAISREVNQPQHFGDGTRLSIL.

The CDR3 is CASSLWGTIDSPLHF. J is TRBJ1-6 and V is TRBV7-9. There are 15 residues in the CDR3. CDR1 and CDR2 from the germline V gene are SEHNR and FQNEAQ (reference sequence).

J is TRBJ2-3 and V is TRBV5-1. CDR3 length: 14 amino acids. Germline lookup yields CDR1 SGHRS and CDR2 YFSETQ. CDR3 residues: CASSPQTSSDTQYF.

The rearrangement uses TRBV6-9 and TRBJ1-6; without DNA, the TCRdb call of TRBD1 cannot be checked. The CDR3 is 20 residues long. CDR1 is MNHGY, CDR2 SVAAGI, per germline. CDR3 residues: CASLLRAGQGAPGYNSPLHF.

V is TRBV7-9 and J is TRBJ2-7. Germline CDR1 reads SEHNR; CDR2 reads FQNEAQ (reference sequence). The CDR3 runs to 12 residues. CDR3 residues: CASTDSSYEQYF.

This chain connects TRBV28 to TRBJ2-1; TCRdb's D call, TRBD1, is unchecked because there is no DNA. The length of the CDR3 is 15 residues. Germline V CDR1 and CDR2: MDHEN, SYDVKM. CDR3 protein: CASSLDSYGPNEQFF.

The chain employs TRBV5-1 and TRBJ2-3; without DNA, the TCRdb call of TRBD2 cannot be checked. The germline CDR1 and CDR2 sequences are SGHRS and YFSETQ. The CDR3 covers 16 residues. The CDR3 spells CASSPGGTSGTDTQYF.